The present TCR beta chain was sequenced within a study of control samples from healthy donors and cancer patients. The table came from immunoSEQ multiplex PCR; TCRdb's copy has only in-frame clones and leaves some out. The sample carries tens of thousands of clones, about 87% recorded once. CDR3 length: 14 residues. In germline, CDR1 is SGHDT, CDR2 YYEEEE. Deletions cut 4 bases from V and 2 bases from J, with 12 bases between. V is TRBV5-6 and J is TRBJ1-2, with D perhaps matching TRBD1 (6 bases). Sequences were obtained from blood. The sequence was obtained from a woman in her 70s in good health. CDR3 coding DNA: TGTGCCAGCAGCCCCATTAGGGGGAACTATGGCTACACCTTC. Amino acids: CASSPIRGNYGYTF.